This TCR beta chain came from a study of identical twins. This clonotype was observed a few times. TCRdb reprocessed the 5' RACE reads via MiXCR and lists one record per CDR3 protein. The sample contains roughly 750,000 distinct CDR3 sequences, 21% of which appear only once. CDR1 is LNHNV, CDR2 YYDKDF, per germline (reference sequence). Trimming left V 0 bases short and J 6 bases short, with 9 bases between. The length of the CDR3 is 13 residues. These sequences were also reported in another study, on T cells expressing NK-cell markers.

Sequencing was carried out using PBMCs. The chain joins TRBV15 to TRBJ2-7; D gene uncertain. This TCR derives from a woman younger than 35 in good health. This CDR3 reads CATSRDVGFEQYF. The DNA of the CDR3 is TGTGCCACCAGCAGAGATGTTGGTTTCGAGCAGTACTTC.